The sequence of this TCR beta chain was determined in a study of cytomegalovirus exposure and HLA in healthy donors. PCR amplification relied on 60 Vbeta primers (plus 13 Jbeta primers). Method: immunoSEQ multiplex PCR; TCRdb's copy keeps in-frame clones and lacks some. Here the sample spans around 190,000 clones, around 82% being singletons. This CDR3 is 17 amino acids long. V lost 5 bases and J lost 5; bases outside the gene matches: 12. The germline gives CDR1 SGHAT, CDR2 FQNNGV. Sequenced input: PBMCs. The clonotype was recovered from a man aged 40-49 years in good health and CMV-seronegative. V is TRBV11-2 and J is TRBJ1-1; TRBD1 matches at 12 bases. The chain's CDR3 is CASSLVPGQGAVTEAFF. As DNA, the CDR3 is TGTGCCAGCAGCCTTGTCCCGGGACAGGGGGCGGTTACTGAAGCTTTCTTT.